This TCR beta chain derives from a study of blood T cell repertoires in COVID-19. Assay used: immunoSEQ multiplex PCR; TCRdb lists only in-frame clones, some missing. The profile shows around 430,000 clones, about 86% of them singletons. After removal of 3 bases from V and 5 bases from J, the junction contained 4 bases not matched to a gene. Germline V gene lookup returns CDR1 SEHNR and CDR2 FQNEAQ (reference sequence). The length of the CDR3 is 14 residues. This receptor was identified in a woman aged 50 to 65 who had recovered from COVID-19. The V gene is TRBV7-9, the J gene TRBJ1-2; 9 nucleotides match TRBD1. Sequencing used PBMCs or T cells enriched from blood (not recorded which). DNA of the CDR3: TGTGCCAGCAGCTTGGGACAGGGTTTATATGGCTACACCTTC. It is translated as CASSLGQGLYGYTF. Using reference TRBV7-9 and TRBJ1-2 for the parts outside the CDR3, the full variable domain is DTGVSQNPRHKITKRGQNVTFRCDPISEHNRLYWYRQTLGQGPEFLTYFQNEAQLEKSRLLSDRFSAERPKGSFSTLEIQRTEQGDSAMYLCASSLGQGLYGYTFGSGTRLTVV.